This entry describes one TCR beta chain. This sample was taken from a study of CD8+CD57+ T cells in acquired aplastic anemia. Investigators profiled TCR beta VDJ and CDR3 from genomic DNA template. One entry per CDR3 protein results from TCRdb running MiXCR on the reads. The sample gives a few hundred thousand distinct CDR3 sequences, around 82% of which show up once; over 35% is in the top ten. Patients selected for sequencing had displayed CD8+CD57+ cell expansion by flow cytometry. Every one of the patients had aplastic anemia (severe, acquired). Germline CDR1 SGHTA, CDR2 FQGNSA. The CDR3 consists of 13 residues. Unmatched junction bases numbered 5, after V lost 5 bases and J lost 6 bases.

The J gene is TRBJ1-2, the V gene TRBV7-2, with TRBD1 matching over 8 bases. The clonotype was recovered from a human donor with aplastic anemia. Specimen: sorted CD4+, CD8+, or CD8+CD57+ T cells (not recorded which) from PBMCs. CDR3 nucleotides: TGTGCCAGCAGCCCGGACAGGGTCGATGGCTACACCTTC. Translated, it gives CASSPDRVDGYTF. Based on the CDR3 plus reference TRBV7-2 and TRBJ1-2, the full variable domain is GAGVSQSPSNKVTEKGKDVELRCDPISGHTALYWYRQSLGQGLEFLIYFQGNSAPDKSGLPSDRFSAERTGGSVSTLTIQRTQQEDSAVYLCASSPDRVDGYTFGSGTRLTVV.